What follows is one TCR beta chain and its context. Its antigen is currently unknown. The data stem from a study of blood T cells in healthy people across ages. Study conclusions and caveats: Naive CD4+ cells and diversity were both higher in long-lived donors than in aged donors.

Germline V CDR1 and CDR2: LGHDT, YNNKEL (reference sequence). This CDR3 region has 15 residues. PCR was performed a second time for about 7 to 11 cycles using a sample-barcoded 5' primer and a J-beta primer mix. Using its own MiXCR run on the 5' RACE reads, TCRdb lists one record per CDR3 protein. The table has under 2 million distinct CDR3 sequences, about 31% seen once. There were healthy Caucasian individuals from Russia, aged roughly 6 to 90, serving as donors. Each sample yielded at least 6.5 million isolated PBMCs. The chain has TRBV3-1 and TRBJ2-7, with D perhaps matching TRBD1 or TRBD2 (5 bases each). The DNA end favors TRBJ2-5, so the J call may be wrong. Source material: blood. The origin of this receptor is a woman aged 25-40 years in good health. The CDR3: CASSQVTGPQETQYF. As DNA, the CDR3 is TGTGCCAGCAGCCAAGTAACGGGACCACAAGAGACCCAGTACTTC.